This T cell receptor beta chain came from a study of blood T cell repertoires in COVID-19. Study in general: From T cells, B-cell-depleted T cells, or PBMCs came the material, which was cDNA or gDNA.

The CDR3 totals 12 residues. The V segment lost 5 bases and the J segment 6 bases; nucleotides outside the gene matches: 2. Original methodology: Amplification of reference gene primers provided the estimated nucleated cell counts. Method: immunoSEQ multiplex PCR; TCRdb's copy keeps in-frame clones and lacks some. The D gene and trimming were derived from the DNA, and the V and J assignments and clone size from that table. The sample gives approximately 210,000 clones, less than 90% of which show up once; 2% to 3% is in the top ten. This TCR derives from a woman aged 70-85 years with active or convalescent COVID-19. Sequenced: peripheral blood. The chain couples TRBV12-3 or TRBV12-4 to TRBJ2-3; 7 bases are shared with TRBD1. CDR3 region: CASSPQGDTQYF. The CDR3 DNA reads as TGTGCCAGCAGTCCACAGGGGGATACGCAGTATTTT.